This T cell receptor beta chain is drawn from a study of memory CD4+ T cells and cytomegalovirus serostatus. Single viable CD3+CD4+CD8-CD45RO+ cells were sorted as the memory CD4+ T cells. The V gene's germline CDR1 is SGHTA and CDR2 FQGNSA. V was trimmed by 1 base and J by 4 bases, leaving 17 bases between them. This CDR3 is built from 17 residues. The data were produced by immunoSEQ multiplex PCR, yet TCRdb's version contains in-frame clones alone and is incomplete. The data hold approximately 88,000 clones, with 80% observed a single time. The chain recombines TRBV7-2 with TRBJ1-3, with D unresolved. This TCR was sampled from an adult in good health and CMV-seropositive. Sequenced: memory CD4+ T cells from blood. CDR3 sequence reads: CASSLGADQKRGNTIYF. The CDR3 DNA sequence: TGTGCCAGCAGCTTAGGGGCCGACCAAAAAAGGGGAAACACCATATATTTT.